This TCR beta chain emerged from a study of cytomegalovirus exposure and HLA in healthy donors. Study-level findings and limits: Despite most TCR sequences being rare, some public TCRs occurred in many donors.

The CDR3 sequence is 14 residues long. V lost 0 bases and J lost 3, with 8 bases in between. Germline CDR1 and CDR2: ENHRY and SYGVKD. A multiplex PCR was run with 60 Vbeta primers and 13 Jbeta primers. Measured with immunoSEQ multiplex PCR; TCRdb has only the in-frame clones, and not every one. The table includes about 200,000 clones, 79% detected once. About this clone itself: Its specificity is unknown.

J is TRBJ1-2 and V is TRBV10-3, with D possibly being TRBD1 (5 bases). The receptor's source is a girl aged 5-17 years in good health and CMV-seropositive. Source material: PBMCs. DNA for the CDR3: TGTGCCATCAGTGAGTCGGGGCTATACTATGGCTACACCTTC. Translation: CAISESGLYYGYTF.